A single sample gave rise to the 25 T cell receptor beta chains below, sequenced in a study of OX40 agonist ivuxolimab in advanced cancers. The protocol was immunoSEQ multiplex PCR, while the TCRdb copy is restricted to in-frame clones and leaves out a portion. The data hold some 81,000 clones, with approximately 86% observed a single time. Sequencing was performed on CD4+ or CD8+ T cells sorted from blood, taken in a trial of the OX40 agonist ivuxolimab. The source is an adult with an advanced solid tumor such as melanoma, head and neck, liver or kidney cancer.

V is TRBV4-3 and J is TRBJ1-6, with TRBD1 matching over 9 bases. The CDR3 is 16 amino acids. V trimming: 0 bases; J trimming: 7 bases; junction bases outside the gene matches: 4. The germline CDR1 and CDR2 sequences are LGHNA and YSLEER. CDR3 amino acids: CASSQEVGTGNSPLHF. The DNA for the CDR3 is TGCGCCAGCAGCCAAGAGGTTGGGACAGGGAATTCACCCCTCCACTTT.

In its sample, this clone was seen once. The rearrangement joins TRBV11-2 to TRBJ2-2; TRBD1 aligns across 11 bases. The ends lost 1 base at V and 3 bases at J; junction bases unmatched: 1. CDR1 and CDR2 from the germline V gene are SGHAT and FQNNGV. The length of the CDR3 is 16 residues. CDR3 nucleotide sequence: TGTGCCAGCAGCTTAGGGACAGGGGGCTACACCGGGGAGCTGTTTTTT. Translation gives CASSLGTGGYTGELFF.

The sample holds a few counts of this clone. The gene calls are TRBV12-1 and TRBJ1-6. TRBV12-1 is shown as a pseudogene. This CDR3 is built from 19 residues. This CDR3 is CASSFPPLVEPPYNSPLHF. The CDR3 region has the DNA TGTGCCAGCAGCTTCCCCCCACTCGTGGAGCCACCTTATAATTCACCCCTCCACTTT.

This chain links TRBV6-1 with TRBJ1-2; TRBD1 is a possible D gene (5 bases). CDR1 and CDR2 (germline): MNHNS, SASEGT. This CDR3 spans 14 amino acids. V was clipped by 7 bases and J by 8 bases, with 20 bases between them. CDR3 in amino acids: CASIVGREPRGYTF. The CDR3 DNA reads TGTGCCAGCATAGTTGGCAGGGAGCCCAGAGGCTACACCTTC.

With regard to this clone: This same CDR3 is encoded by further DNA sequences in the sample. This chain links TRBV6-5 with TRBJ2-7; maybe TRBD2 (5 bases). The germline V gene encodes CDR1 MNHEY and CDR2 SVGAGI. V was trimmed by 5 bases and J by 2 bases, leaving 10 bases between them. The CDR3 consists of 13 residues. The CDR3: CASSEDGTYEQYF. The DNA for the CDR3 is TGTGCCAGCAGTGAGGACGGGACCTACGAGCAGTACTTC.

The CDR3 spells CASSSRTSNSYGYTF. The DNA for the CDR3 is TGTGCCAGCAGTTCGAGGACGTCGAACTCCTATGGCTACACCTTC. The gene calls are TRBV28 and TRBJ1-2; D not certain. The V end was cut by 4 bases, the J end by 4 bases, with 16 bases between. Germline CDR1 and CDR2: MDHEN and SYDVKM. The CDR3 loop spans 15 amino acids.

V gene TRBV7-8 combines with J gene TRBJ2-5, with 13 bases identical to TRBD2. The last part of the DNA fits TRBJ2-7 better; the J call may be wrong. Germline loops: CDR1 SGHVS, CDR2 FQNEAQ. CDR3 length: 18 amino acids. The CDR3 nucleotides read TGTGCCAGCAGCTTAGTTGGGGGGACTAGCGGGACTGACTACGAGCAGTACTTC. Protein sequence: CASSLVGGTSGTDYEQYF.

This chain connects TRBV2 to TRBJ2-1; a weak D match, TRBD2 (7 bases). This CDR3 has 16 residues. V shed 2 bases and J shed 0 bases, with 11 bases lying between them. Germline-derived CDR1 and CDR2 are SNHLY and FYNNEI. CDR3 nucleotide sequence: TGTGCCAGCAGTGAACGGGGGGCGAGCTCCTACAATGAGCAGTTCTTC. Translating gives CASSERGASSYNEQFF.

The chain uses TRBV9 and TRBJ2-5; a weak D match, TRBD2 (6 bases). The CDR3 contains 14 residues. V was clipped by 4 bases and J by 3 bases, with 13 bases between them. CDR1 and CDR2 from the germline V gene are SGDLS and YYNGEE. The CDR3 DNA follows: TGTGCCAGCAGCCCAAGCTCTAGCGAAGAGACCCAGTACTTC. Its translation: CASSPSSSEETQYF.

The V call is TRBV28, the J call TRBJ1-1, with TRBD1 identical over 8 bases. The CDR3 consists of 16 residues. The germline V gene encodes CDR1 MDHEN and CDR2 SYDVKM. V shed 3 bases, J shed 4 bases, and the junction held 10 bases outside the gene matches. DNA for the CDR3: TGTGCCAGCAGTTTTCAGGGGGCCGTTATTCGCACTGAAGCTTTCTTT. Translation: CASSFQGAVIRTEAFF. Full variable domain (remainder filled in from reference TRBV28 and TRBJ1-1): DVKVTQSSRYLVKRTGEKVFLECVQDMDHENMFWYRQDPGLGLRLIYFSYDVKMKEKGDIPEGYSVSREKKERFSLILESASTNQTSMYLCASSFQGAVIRTEAFFGQGTRLTVV.

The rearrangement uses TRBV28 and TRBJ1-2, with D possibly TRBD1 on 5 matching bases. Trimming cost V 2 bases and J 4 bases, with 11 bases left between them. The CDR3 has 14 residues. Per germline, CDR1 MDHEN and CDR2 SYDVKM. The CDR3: CASSLTGVGYGYTF. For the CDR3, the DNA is TGTGCCAGCAGTTTAACGGGGGTGGGCTATGGCTACACCTTC.

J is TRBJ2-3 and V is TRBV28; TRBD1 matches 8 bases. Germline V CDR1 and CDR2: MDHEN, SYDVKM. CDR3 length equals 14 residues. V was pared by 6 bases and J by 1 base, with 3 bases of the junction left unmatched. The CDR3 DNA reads TGTGCCAGCAGCTCGGGACAGGGCACAGATACGCAGTATTTT. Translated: CASSSGQGTDTQYF.

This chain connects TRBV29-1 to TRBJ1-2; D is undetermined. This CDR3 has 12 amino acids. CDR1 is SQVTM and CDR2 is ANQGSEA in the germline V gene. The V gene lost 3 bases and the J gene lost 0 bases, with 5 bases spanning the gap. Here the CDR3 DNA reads TGCAGCGTTGATCGGGCTAACTATGGCTACACCTTC. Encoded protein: CSVDRANYGYTF.

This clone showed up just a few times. The CDR3 protein is CASSGGGYEQYF. DNA for the CDR3: TGTGCCAGCAGCGGAGGGGGATACGAGCAGTACTTC. The chain couples TRBV21-1 to TRBJ2-7. TRBV21-1 is listed as a pseudogene. The CDR3 sequence is 12 residues long.

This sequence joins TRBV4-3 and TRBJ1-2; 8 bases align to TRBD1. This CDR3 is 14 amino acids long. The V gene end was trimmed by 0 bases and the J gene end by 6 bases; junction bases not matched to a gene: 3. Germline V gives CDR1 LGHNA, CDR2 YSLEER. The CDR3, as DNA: TGCGCCAGCAGCCAAGACCACAGGGGGGATGGCTACACCTTC. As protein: CASSQDHRGDGYTF.

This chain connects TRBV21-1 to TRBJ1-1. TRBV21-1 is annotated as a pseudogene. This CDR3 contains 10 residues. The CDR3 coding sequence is TGTGCCAGCAGCAAATGGGAAGCTTTCTTT. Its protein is CASSKWEAFF.

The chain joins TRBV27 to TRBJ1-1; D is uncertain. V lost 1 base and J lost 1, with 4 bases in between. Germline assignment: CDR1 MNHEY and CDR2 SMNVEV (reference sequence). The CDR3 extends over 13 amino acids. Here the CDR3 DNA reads TGTGCCAGCAGTTTATGGTGGAACACTGAAGCTTTCTTT. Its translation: CASSLWWNTEAFF.

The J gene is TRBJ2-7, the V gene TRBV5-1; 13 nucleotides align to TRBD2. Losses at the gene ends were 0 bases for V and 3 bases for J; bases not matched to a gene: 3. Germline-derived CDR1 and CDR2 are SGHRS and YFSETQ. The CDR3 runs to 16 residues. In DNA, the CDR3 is TGCGCCAGCAGCTTGGGGACTAGCGGGGGCCGCTACGAGCAGTACTTC. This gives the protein CASSLGTSGGRYEQYF.

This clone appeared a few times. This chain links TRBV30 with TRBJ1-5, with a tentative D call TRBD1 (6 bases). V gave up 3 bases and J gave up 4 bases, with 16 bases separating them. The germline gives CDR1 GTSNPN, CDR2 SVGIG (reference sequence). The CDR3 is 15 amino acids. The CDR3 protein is CAWSLRGGRNQPQHF. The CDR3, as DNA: TGTGCCTGGAGCCTGAGAGGGGGAAGGAATCAGCCCCAGCATTTT. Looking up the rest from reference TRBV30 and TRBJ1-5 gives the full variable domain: SQTIHQWPATLVQPVGSPLSLECTVEGTSNPNLYWYRQAAGRGLQLLFYSVGIGQISSEVPQNLSASRPQDRQFILSSKKLLLSDSGFYLCAWSLRGGRNQPQHFGDGTRLSIL.

CDR3 in DNA: TGTGCCAGCAGCTTATACTCTACTAGCGGAGAATACTCCTACGAGCAGTACTTC. This gives the protein CASSLYSTSGEYSYEQYF. The chain combines TRBV7-2 with TRBJ2-7; 8 bases line up with TRBD2. Germline-derived CDR1 and CDR2 are SGHTA and FQGNSA. The CDR3 has 18 residues. The V and J ends lost 2 bases and 0 bases, in that order; junction bases with no gene match: 12. The whole variable domain, filled in from reference TRBV7-2 and TRBJ2-7, reads GAGVSQSPSNKVTEKGKDVELRCDPISGHTALYWYRQSLGQGLEFLIYFQGNSAPDKSGLPSDRFSAERTGGSVSTLTIQRTQQEDSAVYLCASSLYSTSGEYSYEQYFGPGTRLTVT.

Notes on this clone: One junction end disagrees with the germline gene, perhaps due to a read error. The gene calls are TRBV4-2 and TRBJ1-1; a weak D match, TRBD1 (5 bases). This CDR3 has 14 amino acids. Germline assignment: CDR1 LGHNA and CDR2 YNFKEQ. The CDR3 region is CTSSQVGGTTEAFF. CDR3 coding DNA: TGTACCAGCAGCCAAGTCGGGGGGACCACTGAAGCTTTCTTT.

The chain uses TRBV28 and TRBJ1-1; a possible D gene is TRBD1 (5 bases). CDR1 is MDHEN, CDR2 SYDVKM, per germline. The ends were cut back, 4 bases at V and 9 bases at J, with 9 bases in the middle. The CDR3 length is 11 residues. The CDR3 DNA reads TGTGCCAGCAGTTCGGGACCGAAAGCTTTCTTT. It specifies CASSSGPKAFF.

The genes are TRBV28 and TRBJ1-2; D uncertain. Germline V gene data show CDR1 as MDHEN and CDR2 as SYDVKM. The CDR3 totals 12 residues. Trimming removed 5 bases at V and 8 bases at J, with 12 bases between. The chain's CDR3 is CASSATDGGYTF. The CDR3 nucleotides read TGTGCCAGCAGTGCGACGGACGGGGGCTACACCTTC.

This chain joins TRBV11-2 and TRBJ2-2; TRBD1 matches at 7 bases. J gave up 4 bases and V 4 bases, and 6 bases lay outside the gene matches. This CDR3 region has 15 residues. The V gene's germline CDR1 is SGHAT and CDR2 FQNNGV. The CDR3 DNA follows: TGTGCCAGCAGCTCGAGGGGGCTGGGCACCGGGGAGCTGTTTTTT. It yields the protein CASSSRGLGTGELFF.

In DNA, the CDR3 is TGTGCCAGCAGCCTGACAGGGGGCGGTGGAGATACGCAGTATTTT. Protein product: CASSLTGGGGDTQYF. The chain combines TRBV13 with TRBJ2-3, with 10 bases that match TRBD1. This CDR3 contains 15 residues. Trimming took 5 bases from V and 5 from J; bases not matched to a gene: 7. From germline, CDR1 is PRHDT and CDR2 FYEKMQ (reference sequence).